These T cell receptor beta chains were read from a single sample in a study of post-analysis software for immune sequencing data. TCRdb reanalysed the PCR reads using MiXCR and keeps one entry per CDR3 protein. Of about 570,000 distinct CDR3 sequences listed, approximately 31% are singletons. Source material: blood. These receptors were obtained from a girl aged 2-17 years with multiple sclerosis. Each CDR3 is given with its conserved first and last residue. The D gene is left open where the match is weak. A row's size may be missing; if present it is once, few, many or a size class.

>15|TRBV11-2|TRBD1|TRBJ1-5|few
TGTGCCAGCAGCGTAACAGGGGGTAGCAATCAGCCCCAGCATTTT
CASSVTGGSNQPQHF
>16|TRBV5-1|TRBD1|TRBJ2-1|.
TGCGCCAGCAGCTCAGGACAGGGTAGCTCCTACAATGAGCAGTTCTTC
CASSSGQGSSYNEQFF
>13|TRBV15|.|TRBJ1-1|.
TGTGCCACCAGCCCGAGCGAGGTCACTGAAGCTTTCTTT
CATSPSEVTEAFF
>12|TRBV13|.|TRBJ2-1|.
TGTGCCAGCAGCACCTCGGATGATGAGCAGTTCTTC
CASSTSDDEQFF
>13|TRBV27|.|TRBJ1-1|once
TGTGCCAGCAGAAGAGCCCTAGGAGCTGAAGCTTTCTTT
CASRRALGAEAFF
>15|TRBV27|.|TRBJ2-4|few
TGTGCCAGCAGTTCCTATTGGGGGCCGGGGAACATTCAGTACTTC
CASSSYWGPGNIQYF
>14|TRBV9|TRBD1|TRBJ2-7|few
TGTGCCAGCAGCGGCCGGGACAGGGCCTACGAGCAGTACTTC
CASSGRDRAYEQYF
>12|TRBV5-1|.|TRBJ1-2|.
TGCGCCAGCAGCTTGAAAGGGAATGGCTACACCTTC
CASSLKGNGYTF
>13|TRBV3-1|TRBD1|TRBJ1-2|few
TGTGCCAGCAGCCTTCGGACAGGCCCTGGCTACACCTTC
CASSLRTGPGYTF
>14|TRBV7-2|.|TRBJ2-3|few
TGTGCCAGCAGCAGGCGGGGAGACACAGATACGCAGTATTTT
CASSRRGDTDTQYF
>13|TRBV5-6|TRBD2|TRBJ2-1|.
TGTGCCAGCAGAGCGCTAGCGGGAGGCGAGCAGTTCTTC
CASRALAGGEQFF
>15|TRBV27|.|TRBJ2-1|few
TGTGCCAGCAGATTTGGCCTGGAGCTTAGGAATGAGCAGTTCTTC
CASRFGLELRNEQFF
>16|TRBV20-1|TRBD2|TRBJ2-7|few
TGCAGTGCTAGGAGAGCCGGACTAGCGGGGGGGGACGAGCAGTACTTC
CSARRAGLAGGDEQYF
>13|TRBV5-1|.|TRBJ2-1|.
TGCGCCAGCAGCAGCGACAGCCACAATGAGCAGTTCTTC
CASSSDSHNEQFF
>14|TRBV11-2|TRBD1|TRBJ2-7|few
TGTGCCAGCAGCTTAGATGCAGGGGGCGTAGAGCAGTACTTC
CASSLDAGGVEQYF
>14|TRBV6-5|.|TRBJ1-2|.
TGTGCCAGCAGTTACTTACAGGAGTCGACAGGCTACACCTTC
CASSYLQESTGYTF
>13|TRBV5-1|.|TRBJ2-1|few
TGCGCCAGCAGCTCCAGCTGGAGGGATGAGCAGTTCTTC
CASSSSWRDEQFF
>17|TRBV20-1|TRBD2|TRBJ2-1|.
TGCAGTGCTGCCACTAGCGGGGGGGCCTCCCCCTACAATGAGCAGTTCTTC
CSAATSGGASPYNEQFF
>15|TRBV9|.|TRBJ2-7|.
TGTGCCAGCAGCCCACATACCGGGACCTCCTACGAGCAGTACTTC
CASSPHTGTSYEQYF
>15|TRBV7-2|.|TRBJ1-5|.
TGTGCCAGCAGCTTAGACGCAGGGGGCAATCAGCCCCAGCATTTT
CASSLDAGGNQPQHF
>15|TRBV6-5|.|TRBJ2-1|.
TGTGCCAGCAGACTCGGGACGTTTAGGGTTGGTGAGCAGTTCTTC
CASRLGTFRVGEQFF
>14|TRBV10-3|.|TRBJ1-2|.
TGTGCCATCAGTGGTCCCAGCTCTAACTATGGCTACACCTTC
CAISGPSSNYGYTF
>13|TRBV19|.|TRBJ2-3|few
TGTGCCAGTAGCCCCGGGGGTCCGGATACGCAGTATTTT
CASSPGGPDTQYF
>15|TRBV11-2|TRBD2|TRBJ2-7|.
TGTGCCAGCAGCGAATGGACTAGCGGGGACTACGAGCAGTACTTC
CASSEWTSGDYEQYF
>14|TRBV20-1|TRBD2|TRBJ2-7|few
TGCAGTGCTAGCCCGGGGGGGACCTCCTACGAGCAGTACTTC
CSASPGGTSYEQYF
>12|TRBV2|TRBD1|TRBJ2-4|.
TGTGCCAGCAGGACAGGGGTAAACATTCAGTACTTC
CASRTGVNIQYF
>12|TRBV12-3/TRBV12-4|.|TRBJ2-3|few
TGTGCCAGCAGTGCTATCACAGATACGCAGTATTTT
CASSAITDTQYF
>13|TRBV25-1|TRBD1|TRBJ2-1|.
TGTGCCATCGGGACAGGGGGTATTGGTGAGCAGTTCTTC
CAIGTGGIGEQFF
>16|TRBV7-2|.|TRBJ2-5|.
TGTGCCAGCAGCCGGTGGTCTAGCGTGGCACAAGAGACCCAGTACTTC
CASSRWSSVAQETQYF
>15|TRBV20-1|.|TRBJ2-2|few
TGCAGTGCCCCCGGAGGAGGGGGATTTGACGGGGAGCTGTTTTTT
CSAPGGGGFDGELFF
>11|TRBV7-8|.|TRBJ2-1|.
TGTGCCAGCAAGGTTTACAATGAGCAGTTCTTC
CASKVYNEQFF
>14|TRBV15|TRBD1|TRBJ1-2|.
TGTGCCACCAGCGGGAGGGACAGGGACTATGGCTACACCTTC
CATSGRDRDYGYTF
>13|TRBV14|.|TRBJ1-1|few
TGTGCCAGCAGCCAAGAGGTGTTTGGGGAAGCTTTCTTT
CASSQEVFGEAFF
>18|TRBV6-2/TRBV6-3|TRBD2|TRBJ2-1|.
TGTGCCAGCAGTTACTTGGGGACTAGCGGGGGTCCCTACAATGAGCAGTTCTTC
CASSYLGTSGGPYNEQFF
>15|TRBV3-1|TRBD2|TRBJ2-1|few
TGTGCCAGCAGCCAAACGGGACTACAAGGCCATGAGCAGTTCTTC
CASSQTGLQGHEQFF
>14|TRBV7-9|.|TRBJ1-5|few
TGTGCCAGCAGCTCCCACAGTAGCAATCAGCCCCAGCATTTT
CASSSHSSNQPQHF
>14|TRBV11-2|.|TRBJ1-1|few
TGTGCCAGCAGCGTTCCGGGCCTGAACACTGAAGCTTTCTTT
CASSVPGLNTEAFF
>14|TRBV5-1|TRBD2|TRBJ2-7|.
TGCGCCAGCAGCCTTACCGGGGGGATCCACGAGCAGTACTTC
CASSLTGGIHEQYF
>11|TRBV6-5|.|TRBJ2-7|many
TGTGCCAGCAGTTCCCCTTCCGAGCAGTACTTC
CASSSPSEQYF
>14|TRBV29-1|TRBD1|TRBJ1-2|.
TGCAGCGTTGAAGGCTACGCAGGGGGTAGTGGCTACACCTTC
CSVEGYAGGSGYTF
>18|TRBV4-1|.|TRBJ2-4|.
TGCGCCAGCAGCCAAGGGTCGGTGGCCGGGTTAGCCAAAAACATTCAGTACTTC
CASSQGSVAGLAKNIQYF
>12|TRBV27|.|TRBJ2-5|.
TGTGCCAGCAGTCCAGGGCCGCGGGCCCAGTACTTC
CASSPGPRAQYF
>19|TRBV11-1|.|TRBJ2-5|.
TGTGCCAGCAGCTCAGTATTCGGGACACCCAAATGGGGCCAAGAGACCCAGTACTTC
CASSSVFGTPKWGQETQYF
>13|TRBV20-1|.|TRBJ2-3|.
TGCAGTGCTACCTCCTCGAATCCAGATACGCAGTATTTT
CSATSSNPDTQYF
>15|TRBV6-6|TRBD2|TRBJ2-3|few
TGTGCCAGCAGTTACAAGGCGGGGGGCGCAGATACGCAGTATTTT
CASSYKAGGADTQYF
>16|TRBV18|TRBD1|TRBJ2-3|few
TGTGCCAGCTCCCCCGTAATGGGACAGGGCACAGATACGCAGTATTTT
CASSPVMGQGTDTQYF
>13|TRBV7-9|.|TRBJ1-2|few
TGTGCCAGCAGCTTCGGGGCTGCCTATGGCTACACCTTC
CASSFGAAYGYTF
>13|TRBV29-1|.|TRBJ2-3|few
TGCAGCGCCCTGACAGGTTCCACAGATACGCAGTATTTT
CSALTGSTDTQYF
>15|TRBV28|TRBD1|TRBJ2-1|.
TGTGCCAGCAGGCTGCCAGGGACAGATAACAATGAGCAGTTCTTC
CASRLPGTDNNEQFF
>15|TRBV7-2|TRBD2|TRBJ2-1|.
TGTGCCAGCAGCCCGGGAGGGGGGGACTACAATGAGCAGTTCTTC
CASSPGGGDYNEQFF
>12|TRBV6-2/TRBV6-3|.|TRBJ1-1|.
TGTGCCAGCAGTTACGTCCGCACTGAAGCTTTCTTT
CASSYVRTEAFF
>13|TRBV7-3|.|TRBJ2-3|.
TGTGCCAGCAGCATAGACCCTCTTTATACGCAGTATTTT
CASSIDPLYTQYF